The clone carrying this T cell receptor beta chain was seen a handful of times. This record comes from a study of CDR3 diversity in severe acne. One entry per CDR3 protein, called by TCRdb with MiXCR from the PCR reads. The table lists more than 85,000 distinct CDR3 sequences, roughly half of them singletons. The CDR3 is 13 residues long. Trimming cost V 5 bases and J 2 bases; bases outside gene matches: 3. CDR1 is LNHNV, CDR2 YYDKDF, per germline (reference sequence). Material: blood. The V call is TRBV15, the J call TRBJ2-7, with 7 nucleotides matching TRBD2. The receptor was derived from a male donor with acne. Written as DNA, the CDR3 is TGTGCCACCAGCGCTAGCGGTACCTACGAGCAGTACTTC. Protein product: CATSASGTYEQYF.